The clone carrying this TCR beta chain was recorded a few times. The data are from a study of blood T cells in healthy people across ages. CDR1 MDHEN and CDR2 SYDVKM come from the germline V gene. V lost 4 bases to trimming and J lost 0 bases, with 16 bases between them. CDR3 size: 17 residues. Together with a sample-barcoded 5' primer, a J-beta primer mix was included in a second PCR lasting roughly 6 to 12 cycles. TCRdb reprocessed the 5' RACE reads with MiXCR, giving one entry per CDR3 protein. The sample contains fewer than 1,200,000 distinct CDR3 sequences, approximately 25% of which appear only once. This sample was also put to use in a study of T cells of mothers and their children. This second study notes: Reads obtained per mother exceeded 10 million TCR beta CDR3 reads, with a few million obtained per child.

The V call is TRBV28, the J call TRBJ2-4, with no clear D. Material for sequencing was blood. The source is a girl aged 2 to 9 in good health. The CDR3 spells CASSSLGDSLAKNIQYF. DNA for the CDR3: TGTGCCAGCAGTTCCTTAGGCGACTCACTAGCCAAAAACATTCAGTACTTC.